Listed here are 19 T cell receptor beta chains from one sample, sequenced in a study of early T cells in non-severe SARS-CoV-2 infection. Via MiXCR, TCRdb re-called the 5' RACE reads, giving one row per CDR3 protein. The sample has 35,000 or so distinct CDR3 sequences; about 5% are singletons. Sequenced: whole blood. All receptors come from an adult who was a healthcare worker with PCR-confirmed SARS-CoV-2 infection or an uninfected control (not recorded which).

Only a few counts were recorded for this clonotype. The gene calls are TRBV5-4 and TRBJ2-1; TRBD2 aligns across 11 bases. The trim removed 0 bases at V and 0 bases at J, leaving 2 bases unmatched. CDR3 length equals 17 residues. CDR1 and CDR2 from the germline V gene are SGHNT and YYREEE (reference sequence). CDR3 protein: CASSLVTSGGSYNEQFF. CDR3 DNA: TGTGCCAGCAGCTTGGTAACTAGCGGGGGCTCCTACAATGAGCAGTTCTTC.

This clonotype has only a few counts. The V and J genes are TRBV20-1 and TRBJ1-1; D unclear. V dropped 8 bases and J dropped 4 bases, with 11 bases sitting between them. The CDR3 length is 11 residues. Germline values: CDR1 DFQATT, CDR2 SNEGSKA (reference sequence). CDR3 coding DNA: TGCAGTCCAATAAGGAGCACTGAAGCTTTCTTT. Translation gives CSPIRSTEAFF.

This clonotype was detected a few times. The chain has TRBV6-2 or TRBV6-3 and TRBJ2-7; possibly TRBD1 or TRBD2 for D (5 bases each). The length of the CDR3 is 15 residues. The V end lost 2 bases, the J end lost 5 bases, and 16 bases lay between the germline ends. Germline V gene data show CDR1 as MNHEY and CDR2 as SVGEGT. The CDR3: CASSYNGDGAHEQYF. CDR3 DNA sequence: TGTGCCAGCAGTTACAACGGAGACGGGGCCCACGAGCAGTACTTC.

This clonotype was observed many times. V is TRBV2 and J is TRBJ2-3, with 8 bases fitting TRBD1. CDR3 length: 15 amino acids. J was trimmed by 2 bases and V by 4 bases; bases with no gene match: 5. Germline CDR1 and CDR2: SNHLY and FYNNEI. For the CDR3, the DNA is TGTGCCAGCAGTGGCAGACAGGGGTCCACAGATACGCAGTATTTT. This translates into CASSGRQGSTDTQYF.

In its sample, this clonotype was seen many times. The V call is TRBV9, the J call TRBJ2-1; TRBD2 might be the D (5 bases). Germline CDR1 reads SGDLS; CDR2 reads YYNGEE. The CDR3 totals 13 residues. Trimming pared 0 bases from V and 9 bases from J, leaving 10 bases between. The CDR3 loop is CASSVGAGVEQFF. The CDR3 DNA is TGTGCCAGCAGCGTAGGGGCCGGGGTTGAGCAGTTCTTC. The complete variable domain, with remaining parts taken from reference TRBV9 and TRBJ2-1, reads DSGVTQTPKHLITATGQRVTLRCSPRSGDLSVYWYQQSLDQGLQFLIQYYNGEERAKGNILERFSAQQFPDLHSELNLSSLELGDSALYFCASSVGAGVEQFFGPGTRLTVL.

This clonotype was seen at least ten times. The chain employs TRBV5-1 and TRBJ2-3; D remains unclear. Per the germline V gene, CDR1 is SGHRS and CDR2 is YFSETQ. Deletions cut 3 bases from V and 4 bases from J, with 12 bases between. The CDR3 is made up of 14 amino acids. CDR3 in DNA: TGCGCCAGCAGCTCCACCCCCCAGCCAGATACGCAGTATTTT. Residues: CASSSTPQPDTQYF. Using reference TRBV5-1 and TRBJ2-3 for the parts outside the CDR3, the full variable domain is KAGVTQTPRYLIKTRGQQVTLSCSPISGHRSVSWYQQTPGQGLQFLFEYFSETQRNKGNFPGRFSGRQFSNSRSEMNVSTLELGDSALYLCASSSTPQPDTQYFGPGTRLTVL.

V usage is TRBV11-3 and J usage is TRBJ2-7; the D is unclear. This CDR3 region has 13 residues. Germline V gene sequence: CDR1 SGHNT, CDR2 YENEEA. V was trimmed by 0 bases and J by 6 bases, leaving 9 bases between them. The CDR3 sequence is CASSLEAGTEQYF. Here the CDR3 DNA reads TGTGCCAGCAGCTTAGAGGCCGGTACCGAGCAGTACTTC.

The sample holds many counts of this clonotype. The rearrangement links TRBV28 to TRBJ1-2, with 7 bases identical to TRBD1. The CDR3 length is 13 residues. The germline CDR1 and CDR2 sequences are MDHEN and SYDVKM. Trimming removed 7 bases from V and 4 bases from J; junction bases left unmatched: 6. In DNA, the CDR3 is TGTGCCAGCAAACCGACAGGGATCTATGGCTACACCTTC. Amino acids: CASKPTGIYGYTF.

This clonotype was seen a handful of times. This sequence joins TRBV5-1 and TRBJ2-3; TRBD2 is a possible D gene (6 bases). With 4 bases removed from V and 4 bases from J, the gap between germline ends came to 13 bases. The CDR3 loop spans 14 amino acids. Per the germline V gene, CDR1 is SGHRS and CDR2 is YFSETQ. The chain's CDR3 is CASSPGLRSDTQYF. The CDR3 bases are TGCGCCAGCAGCCCGGGACTCCGTTCAGATACGCAGTATTTT.

This clonotype was seen ten or more times. The CDR3 nucleotides are TGTGCCAGCAGTTCCCATGATAGGGGAGACTATGGCTACACCTTC. This gives the protein CASSSHDRGDYGYTF. The rearrangement uses TRBV6-5 and TRBJ1-2; D is perhaps TRBD1 (5 bases). This CDR3 has 15 residues. Trimming pared 4 bases from V and 3 bases from J, leaving 15 bases between. CDR1 and CDR2 (germline): MNHEY, SVGAGI.

This clonotype was recorded at least ten times. V usage is TRBV20-1 and J usage is TRBJ2-7; a possible D gene is TRBD2 (6 bases). V was pared by 0 bases and J by 6 bases, with 9 bases between. Per the germline V gene, CDR1 is DFQATT and CDR2 is SNEGSKA (reference sequence). The CDR3 spans 12 residues. CDR3 residues: CSAREGGREQYF. The CDR3 DNA reads TGCAGTGCTAGAGAGGGGGGTCGCGAGCAGTACTTC.

The V gene is TRBV20-1, the J gene TRBJ2-3, with 8 bases identical to TRBD2. Per germline, CDR1 DFQATT and CDR2 SNEGSKA (reference sequence). The V gene end was trimmed by 0 bases and the J gene end by 14 bases; junction bases not matched to a gene: 19. The CDR3 is 16 amino acids. The CDR3 region is CSARDSGGTFSLPPYF. DNA for the CDR3: TGCAGTGCTAGAGATTCGGGGGGGACTTTCTCTCTACCGCCGTATTTT.

This clonotype was recorded many times. V and J are TRBV6-2 or TRBV6-3 and TRBJ2-5; the match to TRBD1 covers 7 bases. Germline V CDR1 and CDR2: MNHEY, SVGEGT. The CDR3 is made up of 14 amino acids. Trimming took 0 bases from V and 3 from J; bases not matched to a gene: 1. The CDR3 sequence: CASSYSGTEETQYF. DNA of the CDR3: TGTGCCAGCAGTTACTCTGGGACAGAAGAGACCCAGTACTTC.

This clonotype was observed at least ten times. The chain recombines TRBV7-3 with TRBJ2-3; tentative D call: TRBD2 (5 bases). The germline gives CDR1 SGHTA, CDR2 FQGTGA. This CDR3 is 15 amino acids long. The V end lost 5 bases, the J end lost 2 bases, and 14 bases lay between the germline ends. CDR3 protein: CASSPRTGTTDTQYF. The DNA of the CDR3 is TGTGCCAGCAGCCCCAGGACGGGAACCACAGATACGCAGTATTTT.

This clonotype was found many times. CDR3 amino acids: CASSLNSGTGVFYEQYF. The DNA of the CDR3 is TGTGCCAGCAGCTTAAATTCCGGGACAGGGGTTTTCTACGAGCAGTACTTC. The chain is built from TRBV7-9 and TRBJ2-7, with TRBD1 matching over 10 bases. After removal of 2 bases from V and 3 bases from J, the junction contained 10 bases not matched to a gene. The CDR3 consists of 17 residues. CDR1 is SEHNR, CDR2 FQNEAQ, per germline (reference sequence).

Only a few counts were recorded for this clonotype. The V gene is TRBV6-1, the J gene TRBJ1-1, with a tentative D call TRBD1 (6 bases). V was cut by 10 bases and J by 5 bases, with 20 bases left in between. CDR1 and CDR2 (germline): MNHNS, SASEGT. The CDR3 length is 14 residues. The CDR3 sequence: CATWGGRGWTEAFF. The CDR3 DNA sequence: TGTGCCACCTGGGGGGGGCGAGGGTGGACTGAAGCTTTCTTT.

There are many counts of this clonotype. DNA of the CDR3: TGCAGCGGCGAATCGACAGGGACTGAAGCTTTCTTT. Translated: CSGESTGTEAFF. The rearrangement joins TRBV29-1 to TRBJ1-1; 7 bases line up with TRBD1. V lost 7 bases to trimming and J lost 5 bases; unmatched junction nucleotides: 7. CDR1 is SQVTM, CDR2 ANQGSEA, per germline. The CDR3 totals 12 residues.

This clonotype appeared many times. This chain's CDR3 is CSVGWTQQETQYF. The CDR3, as DNA: TGCAGCGTTGGGTGGACTCAACAAGAGACCCAGTACTTC. V and J are TRBV29-1 and TRBJ2-5, with TRBD2 as a possible D gene (5 bases). CDR3 size: 13 residues. Germline-derived CDR1 and CDR2 are SQVTM and ANQGSEA. Between the trimmed V and J ends, which lost 4 bases and 2 bases, there was a span of 11 bases.

A few counts support this clonotype. The CDR3 DNA reads TGTGCCACCCGGGACAGGGGCAATCAGCCCCAGCATTTT. Translating it yields CATRDRGNQPQHF. The chain links TRBV6-5 to TRBJ1-5, with TRBD1 matching over 9 bases. CDR1 is MNHEY, CDR2 SVGAGI, per germline. CDR3 length: 13 amino acids. J was trimmed by 2 bases and V by 10 bases; bases with no gene match: 3.